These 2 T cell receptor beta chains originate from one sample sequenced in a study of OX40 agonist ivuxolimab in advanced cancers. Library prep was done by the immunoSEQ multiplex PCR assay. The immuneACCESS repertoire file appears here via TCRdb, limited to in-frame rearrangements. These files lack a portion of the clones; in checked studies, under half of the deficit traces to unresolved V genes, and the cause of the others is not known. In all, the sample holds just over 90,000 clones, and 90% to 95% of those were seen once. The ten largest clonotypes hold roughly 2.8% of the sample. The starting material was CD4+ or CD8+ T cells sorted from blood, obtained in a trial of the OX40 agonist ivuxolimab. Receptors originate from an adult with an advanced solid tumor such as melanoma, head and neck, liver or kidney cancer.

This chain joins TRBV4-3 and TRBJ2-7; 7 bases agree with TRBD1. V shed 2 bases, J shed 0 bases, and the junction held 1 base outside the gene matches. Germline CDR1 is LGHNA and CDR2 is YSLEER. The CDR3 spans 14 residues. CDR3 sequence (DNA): TGCGCCAGCAGCCAACGGGACAGCTCCTACGAGCAGTACTTC. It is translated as CASSQRDSSYEQYF.

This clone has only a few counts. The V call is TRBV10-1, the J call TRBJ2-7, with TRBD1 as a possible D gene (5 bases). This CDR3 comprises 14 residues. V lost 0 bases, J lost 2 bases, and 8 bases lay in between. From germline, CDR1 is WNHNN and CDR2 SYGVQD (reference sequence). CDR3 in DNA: TGCGCCAGCAGTGAGTCGCAGGGCCCCTACGAGCAGTACTTC. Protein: CASSESQGPYEQYF.